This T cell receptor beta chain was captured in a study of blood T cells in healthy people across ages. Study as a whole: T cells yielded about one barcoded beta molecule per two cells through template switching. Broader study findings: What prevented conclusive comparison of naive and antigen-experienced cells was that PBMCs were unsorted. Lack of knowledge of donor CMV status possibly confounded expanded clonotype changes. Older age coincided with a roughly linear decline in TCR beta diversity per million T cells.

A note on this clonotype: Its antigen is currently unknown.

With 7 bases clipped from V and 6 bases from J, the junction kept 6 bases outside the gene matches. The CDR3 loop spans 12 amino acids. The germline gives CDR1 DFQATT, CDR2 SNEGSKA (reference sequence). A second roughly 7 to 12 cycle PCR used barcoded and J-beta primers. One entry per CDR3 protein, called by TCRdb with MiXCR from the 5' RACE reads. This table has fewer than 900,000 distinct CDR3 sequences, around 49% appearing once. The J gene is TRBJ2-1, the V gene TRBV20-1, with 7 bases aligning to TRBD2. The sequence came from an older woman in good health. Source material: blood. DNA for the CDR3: TGCAGTGTAGGCGGGAGAAGCAATGAGCAGTTCTTC. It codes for CSVGGRSNEQFF.